This T cell receptor (beta chain) was identified in a study of blood T cell dynamics during melanoma immunotherapy. At the level of the study: First-line therapy was either pembrolizumab or nivolumab with ipilimumab for metastatic melanoma.

Time point here: pre-treatment baseline. Sampling occurred pretreatment (T0) and at week 3 (W3), after cycle one of checkpoint blockade. The data were produced by immunoSEQ multiplex PCR, yet TCRdb's version contains in-frame clones alone and is incomplete. The table lists several thousand clones, approximately 80% of them singletons. Specimen: blood, collected from a patient treated with checkpoint blockade. This receptor was identified in a human donor with melanoma.

This CDR3 reads CASSRQGAYEQYF. The CDR3 region has the DNA TGTGCCAGTAGCAGACAAGGCGCCTACGAGCAGTACTTC. The chain uses TRBV19 and TRBJ2-7; D is uncertain. Germline CDR1 and CDR2: LNHDA and SQIVND (reference sequence). The CDR3 consists of 13 residues. Trimming stripped 6 bases from V and 2 bases from J, with 11 bases between.